One sample yielded the 21 T cell receptor beta chains listed below, sequenced in a study of T cell repertoires in cytomegalovirus infection. Using its own MiXCR run on the reads, TCRdb lists one record per CDR3 protein. The sample has approximately 990,000 distinct CDR3 sequences; around 29% are singletons. For these TCRs, the target antigens are not known. Sequenced here: cultured CD8+ T cells from PBMCs, sampled from culture after CMV antigen stimulation. The receptors were gathered from a human donor in good health (CMV status not recorded). Some clones in this sample may be carry-over from other donors' samples.

This chain connects TRBV20-1 to TRBJ2-7, with a weak D call TRBD1 (6 bases). The V end lost 5 bases, the J end lost 4 bases, and 15 bases lay between the germline ends. The CDR3 length is 13 residues. Germline CDR1 and CDR2: DFQATT and SNEGSKA (reference sequence). In nucleotides, the CDR3 is TGCAGTGCTCTCCGGGACATCGGATACGAGCAGTACTTC. Translating gives CSALRDIGYEQYF.

This clonotype was counted only a few times. V gene TRBV4-1 combines with J gene TRBJ2-3, with TRBD2 identical over 9 bases. CDR1 is MGHRA and CDR2 is YSYEKL in the germline V gene. This CDR3 region has 17 residues. With V trimmed by 0 bases and J by 9 bases, 13 bases remained unmatched. The CDR3 nucleotides read TGCGCCAGCAGCCAAGAGGTTAGCGGGGGTCTCGCACAGACGCAGTATTTT. Translation gives CASSQEVSGGLAQTQYF.

This clonotype was detected ten times or more. The V and J genes are TRBV19 and TRBJ1-4; possibly TRBD1 for D (6 bases). V dropped 3 bases and J dropped 8 bases, with 13 bases sitting between them. The CDR3 has 14 residues. The germline CDR1 and CDR2 sequences are LNHDA and SQIVND (reference sequence). The CDR3 DNA is TGTGCCAGTAGTATCTCAGGGGCGGGAGAAAAACTGTTTTTT. This codes for CASSISGAGEKLFF.

This clonotype was seen ten or more times. The chain is built from TRBV7-8 and TRBJ2-5; a possible D gene is TRBD1 (6 bases). Germline-derived CDR1 and CDR2 are SGHVS and FQNEAQ. This CDR3 region has 17 residues. Between the trimmed V and J ends, which lost 1 base and 5 bases, there was a span of 20 bases. The CDR3 spells CASSLEWLTGLGETQYF. CDR3 coding DNA: TGTGCCAGCAGCTTAGAGTGGCTTACAGGGTTGGGGGAGACCCAGTACTTC.

The genes are TRBV29-1 and TRBJ2-7, with D unresolved. V lost 2 bases, J lost 4 bases, and 3 bases lay in between. Germline CDR1 and CDR2: SQVTM and ANQGSEA. CDR3 length: 10 amino acids. Here the CDR3 reads CSVEQYEQYV. CDR3 coding DNA: TGCAGCGTTGAACAGTACGAGCAGTACGTC.

This clonotype occurred a few times. The chain links TRBV20-1 to TRBJ2-4, with D possibly TRBD1 on 7 matching bases. This CDR3 has 19 residues. The V end was cut by 1 base, the J end by 0 bases, with 22 bases between. The germline gives CDR1 DFQATT, CDR2 SNEGSKA (reference sequence). CDR3 nucleotides: TGCAGTGCTAGAGCAGGGGGGCCGAATAACTTACTAGCCAAAAACATTCAGTACTTC. Translation gives CSARAGGPNNLLAKNIQYF.

This clonotype was observed at least ten times. This rearrangement joins TRBV12-3 or TRBV12-4 to TRBJ2-7, with 9 bases identical to TRBD2. Trimming removed 2 bases from V and 0 bases from J; junction bases left unmatched: 5. The CDR3 extends over 16 amino acids. The CDR3, as DNA: TGTGCCAGCAGTTTAAGTAGCGGGGGATCCTCCTACGAGCAGTACTTC. Encoded protein: CASSLSSGGSSYEQYF.

Remarks on this clonotype: This clone may be a read error of a much larger clone one base away. V is TRBV7-2 and J is TRBJ1-2, with D hard to call. The CDR3 has 13 residues. Germline V gives CDR1 SGHTA, CDR2 FQGNSA. This CDR3 is CASSYDGVYSYTF. The CDR3 DNA follows: TGTGCCAGCAGCTACGACGGAGTCTATAGCTACACCTTC.

This clonotype was recorded at least ten times. This chain uses TRBV7-9 with TRBJ2-7; TRBD2 aligns across 14 bases. Trimming took 5 bases from V and 4 from J; bases not matched to a gene: 10. CDR3 length: 17 residues. Germline CDR1 SEHNR, CDR2 FQNEAQ (reference sequence). This chain's CDR3 is CASSQGLAGEVRYEQYF. CDR3 nucleotides: TGTGCCAGCAGCCAGGGACTAGCGGGGGAAGTAAGGTACGAGCAGTACTTC. The full variable domain, completed using reference TRBV7-9 and TRBJ2-7, is DTGVSQNPRHKITKRGQNVTFRCDPISEHNRLYWYRQTLGQGPEFLTYFQNEAQLEKSRLLSDRFSAERPKGSFSTLEIQRTEQGDSAMYLCASSQGLAGEVRYEQYFGPGTRLTVT.

Only a few counts were recorded for this clonotype. A read error is likely, as this CDR3 ends without the conserved phenylalanine or tryptophan. Because the CDR3's place on the DNA is in doubt, the DNA is left out and the CDR3 is given as listed by TCRdb. This chain connects TRBV7-9 to TRBJ1-2; the table names TRBD1, a call not compared with the DNA. The CDR3 is made up of 11 amino acids, end residues included. CDR1 and CDR2 (germline): SEHNR, FQNEAQ (reference sequence). This chain's CDR3 is CASSLEGEPFG.

This clonotype came up a few times. This sequence joins TRBV11-1 and TRBJ2-4; 9 nucleotides align to TRBD1. V lost 2 bases to trimming and J lost 6 bases; unmatched junction nucleotides: 5. Germline V gene data show CDR1 as SGHAT and CDR2 as FQDESV (reference sequence). The CDR3 extends over 15 amino acids. CDR3 nucleotides: TGTGCCAGCAGCTTAACGGGACAGGGAGTAAACATTCAGTACTTC. This codes for CASSLTGQGVNIQYF.

This clonotype was observed at least ten times. This chain links TRBV7-9 with TRBJ1-1; perhaps TRBD1 as D (6 bases). CDR1 is SEHNR and CDR2 is FQNEAQ in the germline V gene (reference sequence). The germline V and J ends were trimmed by 5 bases and 11 bases, with 15 bases remaining between them. This CDR3 region has 12 residues. Written as DNA, the CDR3 is TGTGCCAGCAGCGATAGTAGGGGGACGGCTTTCTTT. This gives the protein CASSDSRGTAFF.

This clonotype was counted at least ten times. The chain carries TRBV11-3 and TRBJ2-3; 7 nucleotides line up with TRBD2. The length of the CDR3 is 16 residues. V shed 5 bases and J 6 bases; nucleotides not matched to a gene: 14. CDR1 is SGHNT, CDR2 YENEEA, per germline. The CDR3 DNA follows: TGTGCCAGCAGCCAACGACTAGCCGGGGGGATGGATACGCAGTATTTT. This sequence encodes CASSQRLAGGMDTQYF.

CDR3 coding DNA: TGTGCCAGCTCTGCCGCACGACTAGCGGGGGGGAGCGTGGGCACCGGGGAGCTGTTTTTT. Its translation: CASSAARLAGGSVGTGELFF. The chain joins TRBV25-1 to TRBJ2-2, with 14 positions matching TRBD2. CDR3 length: 20 amino acids. The ends lost 8 bases at V and 4 bases at J; junction bases unmatched: 18. Germline assignment: CDR1 MGHDK and CDR2 SYGVNS.

The V call is TRBV4-1, the J call TRBJ2-7; 7 nucleotides match TRBD1. Trimming at V came to 1 base and at J to 1 base, leaving 4 bases not matched to a gene. The CDR3 totals 15 residues. Germline CDR1 and CDR2: MGHRA and YSYEKL. CDR3 sequence reads: CASSQVPGGSYEQYV. DNA for the CDR3: TGCGCCAGCAGCCAAGTGCCAGGGGGTTCCTACGAGCAGTACGTC.

This chain connects TRBV6-1 to TRBJ2-7, with unresolved D. The CDR3 length is 14 residues. Between the trimmed V and J ends, which lost 1 base and 4 bases, there was a span of 11 bases. Germline-derived CDR1 and CDR2 are MNHNS and SASEGT. Here the CDR3 DNA reads TGTGCCAGCAGTGAAGTGACACCGATATACGAGCAGTACGTC. This encodes CASSEVTPIYEQYV.

The chain is built from TRBV20-1 and TRBJ2-5, with 9 bases identical to TRBD1. V lost 2 bases, J lost 0 bases, and 7 bases stayed unmatched. Germline-derived CDR1 and CDR2 are DFQATT and SNEGSKA (reference sequence). The CDR3 length is 16 residues. The CDR3, as DNA: TGCAGTGCTAGACCGGACAGGGGTCAGTACCAAGAGACCCAGTACTTC. Translating it yields CSARPDRGQYQETQYF.

Of note for this clonotype: The junction does not match germline at one end; this may be a read error. The chain uses TRBV12-3 or TRBV12-4 and TRBJ1-1; D unresolved. CDR3 length: 15 amino acids. DNA of the CDR3: TGTGTCAGCAGTTTAAAGTTCGTCATGAACACTGAAGCTTTCTTT. This sequence encodes CVSSLKFVMNTEAFF.

The chain combines TRBV24-1 with TRBJ2-1; perhaps D is TRBD1 or TRBD2 (6 bases each). The CDR3 has 15 residues. Germline V CDR1 and CDR2: KGHDR, SFDVKD. V was trimmed by 5 bases and J by 5 bases, leaving 15 bases between them. The CDR3 reads CATSGPGGQNNEQFF. In nucleotides, the CDR3 is TGTGCCACCAGTGGCCCTGGGGGGCAGAACAATGAGCAGTTCTTC.

The chain employs TRBV7-9 and TRBJ2-1; D is tentatively TRBD1 or TRBD2 (5 bases each). Germline V CDR1 and CDR2: SEHNR, FQNEAQ (reference sequence). The ends were cut back, 1 base at V and 10 bases at J, with 17 bases in the middle. This CDR3 has 15 residues. The CDR3 loop is CASSLDGTPKTEQFF. The DNA of the CDR3 is TGTGCCAGCAGCTTAGACGGGACCCCGAAGACCGAGCAGTTCTTC.

V and J are TRBV11-2 and TRBJ2-3; 8 bases agree with TRBD1. CDR1 SGHAT and CDR2 FQNNGV come from the germline V gene. This CDR3 comprises 15 residues. Trimming took 4 bases from V and 8 from J; bases not matched to a gene: 11. DNA of the CDR3: TGTGCCAGCAGCTCGGTTTACTCAGGGGGCCTTACGCAGTATTTT. Translation gives CASSSVYSGGLTQYF.